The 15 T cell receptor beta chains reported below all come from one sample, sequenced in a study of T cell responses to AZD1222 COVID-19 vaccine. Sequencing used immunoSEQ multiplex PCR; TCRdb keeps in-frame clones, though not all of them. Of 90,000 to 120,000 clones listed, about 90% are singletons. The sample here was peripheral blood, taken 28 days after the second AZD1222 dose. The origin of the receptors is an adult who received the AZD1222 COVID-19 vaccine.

This CDR3 reads CASSTTSSGETQYF. The CDR3 nucleotides are TGCGCCAGCAGCACTACTAGCTCCGGGGAGACCCAGTACTTC. V and J are TRBV5-1 and TRBJ2-5; possible D gene TRBD2, 6 bases. Germline CDR1 reads SGHRS; CDR2 reads YFSETQ. This CDR3 has 14 residues. V lost 4 bases, J lost 5 bases, and 15 bases lay in between.

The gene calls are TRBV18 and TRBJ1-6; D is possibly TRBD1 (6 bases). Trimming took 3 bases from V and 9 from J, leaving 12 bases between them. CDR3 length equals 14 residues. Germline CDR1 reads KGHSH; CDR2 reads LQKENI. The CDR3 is CASSPSKGGSPLHF. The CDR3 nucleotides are TGTGCCAGCTCACCTTCAAAGGGGGGTTCACCCCTCCACTTT.

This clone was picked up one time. The CDR3 protein is CASTPYRADKDEQFF. CDR3 sequence (DNA): TGTGCCAGCACCCCTTACAGGGCTGATAAGGATGAGCAGTTCTTC. The V and J genes are TRBV6-5 and TRBJ2-1; TRBD1 might be the D (6 bases). Germline V gene lookup returns CDR1 MNHEY and CDR2 SVGAGI. CDR3 size: 15 residues. V shed 7 bases and J shed 8 bases, with 21 bases lying between them.

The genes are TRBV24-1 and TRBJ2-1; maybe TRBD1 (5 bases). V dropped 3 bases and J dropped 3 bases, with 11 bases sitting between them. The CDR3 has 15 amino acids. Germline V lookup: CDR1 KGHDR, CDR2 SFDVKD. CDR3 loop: CATSDIDRSYNEQFF. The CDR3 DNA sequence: TGTGCCACCAGTGATATAGACAGAAGCTACAATGAGCAGTTCTTC.

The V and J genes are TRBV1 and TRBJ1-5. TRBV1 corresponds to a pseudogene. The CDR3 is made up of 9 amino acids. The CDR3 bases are TGCACCAGGAATCAGCCCCAGCATTTT. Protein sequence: CTRNQPQHF.

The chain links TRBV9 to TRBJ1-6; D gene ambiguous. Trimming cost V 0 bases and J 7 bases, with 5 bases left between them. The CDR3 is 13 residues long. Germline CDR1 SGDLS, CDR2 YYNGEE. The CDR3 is CASSVGTNSPLHF. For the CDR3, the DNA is TGTGCCAGCAGCGTAGGGACCAATTCACCCCTCCACTTT.

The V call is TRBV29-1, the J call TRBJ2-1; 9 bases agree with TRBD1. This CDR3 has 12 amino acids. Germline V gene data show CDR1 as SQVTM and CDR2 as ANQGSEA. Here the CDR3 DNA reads TGCACCGGGACAGGGTCGATCAATGAGCAGTTCTTC. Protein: CTGTGSINEQFF.

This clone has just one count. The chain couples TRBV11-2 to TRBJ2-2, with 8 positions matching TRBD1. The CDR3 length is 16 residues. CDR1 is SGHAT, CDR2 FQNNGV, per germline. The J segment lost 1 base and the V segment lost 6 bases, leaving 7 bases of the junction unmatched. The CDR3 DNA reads TGTGCCAGCAGAGCCGCCGGGACAGGGAACACCGGGGAGCTGTTTTTT. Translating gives CASRAAGTGNTGELFF. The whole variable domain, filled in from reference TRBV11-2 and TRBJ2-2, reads EAGVAQSPRYKIIEKRQSVAFWCNPISGHATLYWYQQILGQGPKLLIQFQNNGVVDDSQLPKDRFSAERLKGVDSTLKIQPAKLEDSAVYLCASRAAGTGNTGELFFGEGSRLTVL.

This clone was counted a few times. The CDR3, as DNA: TGTGCCAGCAGTTACCCCCCTCCCTTCGCCGAGCAGTACTTC. It codes for CASSYPPPFAEQYF. The V gene is TRBV6-7, the J gene TRBJ2-7; D is unclear. TRBV6-7 is placed among ORFs of uncertain function. The CDR3 has 14 amino acids. V lost 2 bases and J lost 6, with 14 bases in between.

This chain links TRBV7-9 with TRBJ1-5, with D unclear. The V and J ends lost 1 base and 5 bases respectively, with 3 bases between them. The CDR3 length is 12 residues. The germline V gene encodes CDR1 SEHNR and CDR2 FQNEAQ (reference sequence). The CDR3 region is CASSLGYQPQHF. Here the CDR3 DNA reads TGTGCCAGCAGCTTAGGGTATCAGCCCCAGCATTTT.

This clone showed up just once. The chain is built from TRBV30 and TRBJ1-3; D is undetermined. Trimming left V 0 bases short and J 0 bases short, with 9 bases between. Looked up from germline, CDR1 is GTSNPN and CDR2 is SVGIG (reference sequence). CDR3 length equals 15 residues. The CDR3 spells CAWSVRLFSGNTIYF. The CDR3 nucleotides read TGTGCCTGGAGTGTACGTCTGTTCTCTGGAAACACCATATATTTT.

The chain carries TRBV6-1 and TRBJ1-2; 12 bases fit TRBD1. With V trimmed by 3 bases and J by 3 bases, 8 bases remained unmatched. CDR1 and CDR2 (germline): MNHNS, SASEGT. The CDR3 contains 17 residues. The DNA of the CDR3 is TGTGCCAGCAGTGACCGGGACAGGGGGCTTAAGTACTATGGCTACACCTTC. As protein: CASSDRDRGLKYYGYTF.

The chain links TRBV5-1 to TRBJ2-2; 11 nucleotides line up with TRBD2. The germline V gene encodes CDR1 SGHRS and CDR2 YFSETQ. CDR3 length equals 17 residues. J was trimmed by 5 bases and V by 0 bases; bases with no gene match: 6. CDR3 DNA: TGCGCCAGCAGCTTGGGACTAGCGGGAAGAGATACCGGGGAGCTGTTTTTT. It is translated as CASSLGLAGRDTGELFF. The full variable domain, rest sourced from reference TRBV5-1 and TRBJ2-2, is KAGVTQTPRYLIKTRGQQVTLSCSPISGHRSVSWYQQTPGQGLQFLFEYFSETQRNKGNFPGRFSGRQFSNSRSEMNVSTLELGDSALYLCASSLGLAGRDTGELFFGEGSRLTVL.

The CDR3: CASTQRGANEKLFF. The CDR3 bases are TGTGCCAGCACCCAAAGGGGGGCTAATGAAAAACTGTTTTTT. The rearrangement joins TRBV2 to TRBJ1-4; a possible D gene is TRBD1 (6 bases). The germline gives CDR1 SNHLY, CDR2 FYNNEI. This CDR3 has 14 amino acids. V was clipped by 7 bases and J by 3 bases, with 12 bases between them.

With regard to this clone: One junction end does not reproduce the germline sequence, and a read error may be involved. The DNA of the CDR3 is TGTGCTAGCAGCTTTTTCCAGAAAGAGACCCAGTACTTC. It specifies CASSFFQKETQYF. The chain links TRBV7-7 to TRBJ2-5; D not certain. There are 13 residues in the CDR3. Germline-derived CDR1 and CDR2 are SSHAT and FNYEAQ (reference sequence).